One and the same sample provided the 4 T cell receptor beta chains below, sequenced in a study of T cell changes during pregnancy in multiple sclerosis. Clones were sequenced by immunoSEQ multiplex PCR, and TCRdb holds only the in-frame ones, with some missing. The data contain tens of thousands of clones, about nine tenths of them seen just once; the ten biggest clones take up 0.5% to 0.75%. The sequenced sample was CD4+ T cells from peripheral blood mononuclear cells, obtained in the first trimester of pregnancy. These receptors were collected from a female donor with multiple sclerosis, enrolled in a pregnancy study.

The CDR3 loop is CASSPRDRVNYGYTF. The CDR3 nucleotides are TGCGCCAGCAGCCCCCGGGACAGGGTTAACTATGGCTACACCTTC. The genes are TRBV5-1 and TRBJ1-2; 9 nucleotides agree with TRBD1. Germline assignment: CDR1 SGHRS and CDR2 YFSETQ. The CDR3 is 15 residues long. V was clipped by 4 bases and J by 1 base; unmatched bases: 5. Using reference TRBV5-1 and TRBJ1-2 for the parts outside the CDR3, the full variable domain is KAGVTQTPRYLIKTRGQQVTLSCSPISGHRSVSWYQQTPGQGLQFLFEYFSETQRNKGNFPGRFSGRQFSNSRSEMNVSTLELGDSALYLCASSPRDRVNYGYTFGSGTRLTVV.

This chain connects TRBV5-1 to TRBJ2-7, with 9 bases fitting TRBD1. Germline V gene lookup returns CDR1 SGHRS and CDR2 YFSETQ. The CDR3 spans 15 residues. V shed 2 bases, J shed 2 bases, and the junction held 5 bases outside the gene matches. The CDR3 nucleotides are TGCGCCAGCAGCTTAGGAGGACAGGGGACCTACGAGCAGTACTTC. Encoded protein: CASSLGGQGTYEQYF.

J is TRBJ1-2 and V is TRBV19; D may be TRBD1 (5 bases). The CDR3 length is 15 residues. Deletions cut 3 bases from V and 7 bases from J, with 18 bases between. Germline V gene lookup returns CDR1 LNHDA and CDR2 SQIVND (reference sequence). In nucleotides, the CDR3 is TGTGCCAGTAGTATCATGGGCAGGGTTATTGGTGGCTACACCTTC. This codes for CASSIMGRVIGGYTF.

CDR3: CASSLTSGEKNIQYF. The CDR3, as DNA: TGTGCCAGCAGCCTTACTAGCGGGGAAAAAAACATTCAGTACTTC. This chain connects TRBV7-9 to TRBJ2-4; 10 positions agree with TRBD2. Germline V CDR1 and CDR2: SEHNR, FQNEAQ (reference sequence). V dropped 5 bases and J dropped 4; count of bases not matched to a gene: 5. The CDR3 totals 15 residues.